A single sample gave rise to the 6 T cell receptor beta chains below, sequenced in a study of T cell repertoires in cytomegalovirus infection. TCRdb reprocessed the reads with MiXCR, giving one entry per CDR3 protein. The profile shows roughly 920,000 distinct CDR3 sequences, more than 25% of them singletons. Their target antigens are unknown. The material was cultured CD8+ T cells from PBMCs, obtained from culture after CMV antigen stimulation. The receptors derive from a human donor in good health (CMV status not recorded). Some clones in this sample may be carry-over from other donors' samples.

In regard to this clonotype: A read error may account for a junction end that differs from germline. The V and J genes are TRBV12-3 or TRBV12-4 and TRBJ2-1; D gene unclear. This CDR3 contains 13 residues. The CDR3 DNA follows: TGTGCCAGCAGCTTAGGGCTAAGCTATGAGCAGTTCTTC. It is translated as CASSLGLSYEQFF.

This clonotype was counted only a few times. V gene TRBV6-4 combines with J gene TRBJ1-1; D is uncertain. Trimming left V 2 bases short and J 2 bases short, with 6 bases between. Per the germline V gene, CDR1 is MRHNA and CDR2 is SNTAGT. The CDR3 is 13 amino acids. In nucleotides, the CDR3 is TGTGCCAGCAGTGACAGGGAAAACACTGAAGCTTTCTTT. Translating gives CASSDRENTEAFF.

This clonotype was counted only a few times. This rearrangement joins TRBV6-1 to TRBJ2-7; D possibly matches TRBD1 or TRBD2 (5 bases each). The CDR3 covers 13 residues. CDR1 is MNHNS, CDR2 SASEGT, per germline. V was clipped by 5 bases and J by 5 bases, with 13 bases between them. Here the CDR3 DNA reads TGTGCCAGCAGTTATGGGGGTCACGACGAGCAGTACGTC. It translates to CASSYGGHDEQYV.

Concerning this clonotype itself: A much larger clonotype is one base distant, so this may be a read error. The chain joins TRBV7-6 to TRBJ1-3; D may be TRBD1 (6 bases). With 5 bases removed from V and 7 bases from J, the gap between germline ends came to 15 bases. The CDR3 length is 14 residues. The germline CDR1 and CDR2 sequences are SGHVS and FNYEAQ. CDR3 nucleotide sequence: TGTGCCAGCAGCGAGATTGACAGGCACAACACCATATATTTT. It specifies CASSEIDRHNTIYF.

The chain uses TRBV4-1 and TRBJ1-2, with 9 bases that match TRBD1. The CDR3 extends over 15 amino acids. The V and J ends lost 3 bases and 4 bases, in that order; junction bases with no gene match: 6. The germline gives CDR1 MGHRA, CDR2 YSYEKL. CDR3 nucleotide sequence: TGCGCCAGCAGCCATACAGGGGGCTCAGTCTATGGCTACACCTTC. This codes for CASSHTGGSVYGYTF.

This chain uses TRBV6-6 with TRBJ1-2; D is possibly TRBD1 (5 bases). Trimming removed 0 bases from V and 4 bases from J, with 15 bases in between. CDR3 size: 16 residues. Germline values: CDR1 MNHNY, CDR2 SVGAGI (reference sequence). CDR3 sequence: CASSYSKTADLYGYTF. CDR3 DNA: TGTGCCAGCAGTTACTCGAAGACAGCAGACCTCTATGGCTACACCTTC.